Listed below are T cell receptor beta chains from one sample, sequenced in a study of blood T cell repertoires in COVID-19. The protocol was immunoSEQ multiplex PCR, while the TCRdb copy is restricted to in-frame clones and leaves out a portion. The data contain 450,000 or so clones, roughly 89% of them singletons. The sequenced sample was peripheral blood. The receptors were sampled from a young man with COVID-19, enrolled during active disease. CDR3s include the opening cysteine and the closing phenylalanine or tryptophan. Fields, in order: V gene, CDR3 length, J gene, CDR3 protein.

TRBV24-1,14,TRBJ2-3,CATSPMTSTDTQYF
TRBV4-1,14,TRBJ2-7,CASSLEGLTYEQYF
TRBV10-1,15,TRBJ1-1,CASSDGGFMNTEAFF
TRBV11-2,14,TRBJ1-2,CASSLDKGVEGYTF
TRBV5-1,20,TRBJ2-7,CASSFSTRGTGEANRYEQYF
TRBV4-1,18,TRBJ2-3,CASSQDRLTSGGTDTQYF
TRBV5-1,13,TRBJ1-1,CASSSTGITEAFF
TRBV7-8,15,TRBJ2-7,CASSLPPGSRYEQYF
TRBV24-1,16,TRBJ2-7,CATSAGTSGSFHEQYF
TRBV29-1,14,TRBJ2-3,CSVGTGFSIDTQYF
TRBV9,15,TRBJ2-3,CASSVAPGLGDTQYF
TRBV7-9,16,TRBJ2-2,CASSQAPGLATGELFF
TRBV6-5,14,TRBJ2-5,CASRRQGYQETQYF
TRBV9,12,TRBJ2-1,CASSSSGYEQFF
TRBV11-2,15,TRBJ2-1,CASSLDRGGYNEQFF
TRBV7-2,13,TRBJ2-3,CASSSTSTDTQYF
TRBV19,14,TRBJ2-7,CASSSGLSSYEQYF
TRBV12-3/TRBV12-4,13,TRBJ1-3,CASSQDSGNTIYF
TRBV4-1,16,TRBJ2-1,CASSGSGLAGTNEQFF
TRBV7-8,15,TRBJ1-5,CASSPGLWGNQPQHF
TRBV24-1,14,TRBJ2-3,CATSEGSSPDTQYF
TRBV24-1,16,TRBJ2-5,CATSDLTDRAEETQYF
TRBV18,15,TRBJ2-7,CASSQTGHSSYEQYF
TRBV11-3,13,TRBJ2-7,CASMERGSYEQYF
TRBV2,15,TRBJ2-7,CASTPAAGRSYEQYF
TRBV3-1/TRBV3-2,14,TRBJ2-7,CASSQINKFYEQYF
TRBV7-8,16,TRBJ2-5,CASSLPTTDSLRTQYF
TRBV11-3,14,TRBJ2-2,CASSRLANTGELFF
TRBV4-1,15,TRBJ2-7,CASSQDPTSEYEQYF
TRBV7-9,13,TRBJ2-7,CASSFPSSYEQYF
TRBV3-1/TRBV3-2,14,TRBJ1-5,CASSQDQANQPQHF